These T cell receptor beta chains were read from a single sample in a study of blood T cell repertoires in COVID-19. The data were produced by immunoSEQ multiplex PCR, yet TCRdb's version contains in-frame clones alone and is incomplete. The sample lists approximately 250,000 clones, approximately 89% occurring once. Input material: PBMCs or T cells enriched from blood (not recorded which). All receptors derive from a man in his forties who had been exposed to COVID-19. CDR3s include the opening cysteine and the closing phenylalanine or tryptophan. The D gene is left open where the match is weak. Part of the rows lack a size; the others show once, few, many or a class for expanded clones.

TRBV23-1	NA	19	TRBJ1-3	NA	CASRHRFSGLTNAGNTIYF	TGCGCCAGCAGGCATCGATTTTCCGGCTTGACAAACGCTGGAAACACCATATATTTT
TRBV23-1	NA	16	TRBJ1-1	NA	CASSPPSSRENTEAFF	TGCGCCAGCAGCCCCCCGAGTTCCAGGGAGAACACTGAAGCTTTCTTT
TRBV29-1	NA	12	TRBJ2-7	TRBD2	CSVASGSVEQYF	TGCAGCGTTGCTAGCGGGTCCGTCGAGCAGTACTTC
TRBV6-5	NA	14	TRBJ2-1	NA	CASGRASRPYEQFF	TGTGCCAGCGGTAGGGCTAGCCGACCCTATGAGCAGTTCTTC
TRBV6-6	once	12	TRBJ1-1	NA	CASSVTGTEAFF	TGTGCCAGCAGCGTTACCGGCACTGAAGCTTTCTTT
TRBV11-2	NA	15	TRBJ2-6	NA	CASSLGAQPTGVLTF	TGTGCCAGCAGCTTAGGAGCGCAACCCACGGGCGTCCTGACTTTC
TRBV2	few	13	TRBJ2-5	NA	CASRSSAQETQYF	TGTGCCAGCAGATCTAGCGCACAAGAGACCCAGTACTTC
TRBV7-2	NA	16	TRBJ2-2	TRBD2	CASSSTGTSGTGELFF	TGTGCCAGCAGCTCTACAGGGACTAGCGGCACCGGGGAGCTGTTTTTT
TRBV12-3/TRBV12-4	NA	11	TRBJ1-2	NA	CASSQAGDYTF	TGTGCCAGCAGTCAAGCGGGGGACTACACCTTC
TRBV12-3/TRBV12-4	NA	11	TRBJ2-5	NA	CASSLSETQYF	TGTGCCAGCAGTTTATCGGAGACCCAGTACTTC
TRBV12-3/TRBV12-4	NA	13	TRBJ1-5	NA	CASSFAPRQAMHF	TGTGCCAGCAGTTTTGCCCCGCGACAGGCGATGCATTTT
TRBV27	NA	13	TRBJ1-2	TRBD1	CASSLGQADGYTF	TGTGCCAGCAGTTTAGGACAGGCCGATGGCTACACCTTC
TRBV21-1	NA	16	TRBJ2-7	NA	CASSTSPGTAGYEQYF	TGTGCCAGCAGCACTTCCCCCGGGACAGCGGGCTACGAGCAGTACTTC
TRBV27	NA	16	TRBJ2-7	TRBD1	CASSPLGTGVGYEQYF	TGTGCCAGCAGTCCCTTGGGGACAGGGGTTGGATACGAGCAGTACTTC
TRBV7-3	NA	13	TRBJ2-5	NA	CASSLGDKETQYF	TGTGCCAGCAGCTTAGGGGACAAAGAGACCCAGTACTTC
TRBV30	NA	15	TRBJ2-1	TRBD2	CAWSAGLVGRYEQFF	TGTGCCTGGAGTGCCGGACTAGTGGGGCGGTATGAGCAGTTCTTC
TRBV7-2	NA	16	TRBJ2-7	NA	CASSSRKAYSSYEQYF	TGTGCCAGCAGCTCCCGTAAAGCTTATTCCTCCTACGAGCAGTACTTC
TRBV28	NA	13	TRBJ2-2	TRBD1	CATRQGTTGELFF	TGTGCCACCAGACAGGGAACGACCGGGGAGCTGTTTTTT
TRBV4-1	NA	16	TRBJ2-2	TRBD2	CASSLSPSGRAGELFF	TGCGCCAGCAGCCTATCTCCTAGCGGGAGGGCCGGGGAGCTGTTTTTT
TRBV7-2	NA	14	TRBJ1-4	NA	CASSLGPSGKKLFF	TGTGCCAGCAGCTTAGGACCGAGCGGAAAAAAACTGTTTTTT
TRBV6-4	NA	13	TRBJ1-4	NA	CASSVRRGEKLFF	TGTGCCAGCAGTGTCCGTAGAGGGGAAAAACTGTTTTTT
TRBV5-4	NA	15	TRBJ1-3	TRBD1	CASSPGTGTGNTIYF	TGTGCCAGCAGCCCCGGGACAGGGACTGGAAACACCATATATTTT
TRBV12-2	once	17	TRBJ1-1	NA	CASRRDRGPREDTEAFF	TGTGCAAGTCGCCGGGACAGGGGGCCTCGTGAGGACACTGAAGCTTTCTTT
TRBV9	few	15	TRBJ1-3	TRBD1	CASSFQGARGNTIYF	TGTGCCAGCAGCTTTCAGGGGGCGCGAGGAAACACCATATATTTT
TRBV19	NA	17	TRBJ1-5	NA	CASTPRDNRYSNQPQHF	TGTGCCAGTACTCCCAGGGACAACCGTTATAGCAATCAGCCCCAGCATTTT
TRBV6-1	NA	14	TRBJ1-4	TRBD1	CASSDGTGGKKLFF	TGTGCCAGCAGTGATGGGACAGGGGGCAAGAAACTGTTTTTT
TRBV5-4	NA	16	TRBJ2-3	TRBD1	CASSGTGGAFQDTQYF	TGTGCCAGCAGCGGTACAGGGGGCGCTTTTCAAGATACGCAGTATTTT
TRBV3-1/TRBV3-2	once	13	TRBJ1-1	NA	CASSHRGNTEAFF	TGTGCCAGCAGCCACCGGGGGAACACTGAAGCTTTCTTT
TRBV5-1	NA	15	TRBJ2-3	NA	CASSLQGGSTDTQYF	TGCGCCAGCAGCTTGCAGGGCGGAAGCACAGATACGCAGTATTTT
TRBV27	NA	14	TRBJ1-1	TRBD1	CASSFSTGGTEAFF	TGTGCCAGCAGTTTCTCTACAGGGGGCACTGAAGCTTTCTTT